What follows describes a single T cell receptor beta chain. This clone has a handful of counts. Its antigen target is currently unknown. Nothing much larger sits one base from this clone, and base qualities are not available. Healthy HIV-negative adults with no recently reported acute infections or vaccinations were included as donors. All donors were Caucasian adults living in Nashville, Tennessee, USA. CD4+ T cells were enriched by magnetic negative selection; naive cells were then positively selected on CD45RA, and the negative fraction formed the memory subset. After blood collection by leukapheresis, PBMCs were isolated using Ficoll-Histopaque density gradient centrifugation and then cryopreserved in the vapor phase of liquid nitrogen. Analytical flow cytometry was used to check the purity and quantity of every magnetically sorted T cell population. Genomic DNA was isolated from every sorted fraction and measured by UV absorbance on a Nanodrop 2000c.

This sample stems from a study of shared clonotypes between healthy human individuals (TCRdb year 2020). For the wider study: The cohort comprised two women and three men aged 18 to 49 years. To increase sequencing depth and limit assay-specific biases, TCR repertoire library preparation and sequencing were carried out by different laboratories using diverse techniques. Blood TCR repertoires of a handful of healthy adults were deeply sequenced to estimate repertoire size and the extent of clonotype sharing between individuals. For each donor, CD4 naive and CD4 memory were each given three plates, CD8 naive was given two plates, and CD8 memory was given one plate. Each donor's leukapheresis produced roughly between about 0.9 and 9.5 billion PBMCs.

TCR CDR3 regions were amplified from genomic DNA by multiplex PCR using the deep immunoSEQ assay. Extracted genomic DNA from each cell subset was spread evenly across all wells of several immunoSEQ 96-well plates, with each plate serving as a replicate. Each replicate PCR for sorted subsets received around 210 ng genomic DNA, equal to tens of thousands of T cell genomes. Purified libraries were quantified with a Qubit 3.0 fluorometer, sized on a Bioanalyzer 2100, and re-quantified with the KAPA Library Quantification kit. Each immunoSEQ 96-well plate was sequenced on its own single-read 150-cycle Illumina NextSeq 550 flow cell. Per the source publication's procedure: Because the immunoSEQ output held only junctional sequences and lacked quality scores, the filtering could not match the filtering applied to full-length reads. Sequences were annotated with PyIR, a Python wrapper for IgBLAST v1.9, and V/J genes and CDR3 were assigned using IMGT germline references. Any read was removed if the V/J assignment was weak (E-value above 1e-6), the CDR3 was missing, or the read contained stop codons, out-of-frame junctions, or ambiguous translated residues. V3J clonotypes were defined by identical inferred V gene, J gene, and CDR3 amino acid sequence. Percentage overlap between repertoires was computed as shared unique clonotypes divided by the size of the smaller repertoire. Repertoire richness was assessed with RTK rarefaction, the Chao1 estimator, and Recon v2.1 estimates of unobserved clonotypes. Generation probabilities were computed with OLGA for all TCRbeta clonotypes obtained by the gDNA method from several donors. TCRdb mirrors the immuneACCESS table, restricted to in-frame sequences. Some clones are absent from its copies; in checked studies, under half trace to an unresolved V gene, and the reason for the others is unknown. V and J calls and clone size are those listed in that table; D and trimming were worked out from the DNA. The table for this sample lists 850,000 to 1,200,000 clones; approximately 72% of them were counted only once. The ten most abundant clones make up approximately 1.5% of the sample.

General study outcomes and caveats: Only blood was sampled, and tissue TCR repertoires likely differ from those in blood. Clonotypes shared by all four sorted-subset donors showed higher generation probabilities than non-shared clonotypes. Rarefaction of sorted-subset datasets indicated incomplete sequencing despite the large sequencing depth. Roughly 5% of naive CD4, 3.5% of naive CD8, 2.3% of memory CD4, and over 0.35% of memory CD8 clonotypes were shared across a handful of donors. Naive subsets generally had larger estimated clonotype richness than memory subsets did. Because the study included a small number of donors, the genetic and exposure-history diversity represented was limited. Pairwise subsampling led to the expectation that sequencing depth would affect the degree of clonotype sharing among donors.

The sample comprised memory CD4+ T cells sorted from blood. This sample's cell subset or site label indicates: CD45RA-negative fraction. The receptor's source is a young man in good health.

The DNA reads as follows: TGTGCCAGCAGCTTCCGCCCCTGGACAGAAACCTACGAGCAGTACTTC. Its product reads: CASSFRPWTETYEQYF. The rearrangement joined TRBV11-2 to TRBJ2-5; TRBD1 might be the D gene, on 6 matching bases. The J call may be faulty, since TRBJ2-7 better matches the DNA end. The germline V gene supplies CDR1 SGHAT and CDR2 FQNNGV. Taken from cysteine to phenylalanine, the CDR3 has 16 residues. CDR3 DNA only is kept here, 48 bases in frame from base 1.